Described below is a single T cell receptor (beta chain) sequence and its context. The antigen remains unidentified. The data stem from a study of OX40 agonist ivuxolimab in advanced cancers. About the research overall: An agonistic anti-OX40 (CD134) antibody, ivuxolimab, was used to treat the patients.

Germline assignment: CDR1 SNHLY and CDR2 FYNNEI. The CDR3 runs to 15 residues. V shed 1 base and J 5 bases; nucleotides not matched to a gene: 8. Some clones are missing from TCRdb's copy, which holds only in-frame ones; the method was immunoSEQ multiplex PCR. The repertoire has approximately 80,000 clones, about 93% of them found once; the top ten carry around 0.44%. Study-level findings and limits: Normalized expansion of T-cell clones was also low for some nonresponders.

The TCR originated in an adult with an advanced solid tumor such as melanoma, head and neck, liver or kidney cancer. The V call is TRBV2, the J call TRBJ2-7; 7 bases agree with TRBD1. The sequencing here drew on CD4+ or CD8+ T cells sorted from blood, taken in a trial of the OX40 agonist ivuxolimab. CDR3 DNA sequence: TGTGCCAGCAGTGAAGTAGGGACAGCCGGTCACGAGCAGTACTTC. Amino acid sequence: CASSEVGTAGHEQYF.